The 9 T cell receptor beta chains listed next were all sequenced from one sample in a study of blood T cell repertoires in COVID-19. The method was immunoSEQ multiplex PCR; TCRdb's version includes in-frame clones alone and lacks a portion of them. The sample lists around 270,000 clones; about 83% were seen once. The sequencing sample was made of peripheral blood. The receptors originated from a woman aged 35 to 49 who had recovered from COVID-19.

The chain employs TRBV5-1 and TRBJ1-1, with D perhaps matching TRBD1 (5 bases). CDR1 and CDR2 from the germline V gene are SGHRS and YFSETQ. V gave up 5 bases and J gave up 1 base, with 9 bases separating them. CDR3 length equals 13 residues. The CDR3 is CASRTEPNTEAFF. The CDR3 coding sequence is TGCGCCAGCAGGACAGAACCGAACACTGAAGCTTTCTTT.

The chain is built from TRBV4-1 and TRBJ2-1; maybe TRBD1 (6 bases). The CDR3 totals 18 residues. Germline CDR1 is MGHRA and CDR2 is YSYEKL. Trimming removed 2 bases at V and 0 bases at J, with 17 bases between. The CDR3 loop is CASSQSGAAGASYNEQFF. The CDR3 region has the DNA TGCGCCAGCAGCCAATCAGGGGCCGCTGGGGCCTCCTACAATGAGCAGTTCTTC.

The CDR3 DNA sequence: TGTGCCAGCACCCAACAGGGGAACATTCAGTACTTC. Protein: CASTQQGNIQYF. The chain links TRBV12-3 or TRBV12-4 to TRBJ2-4, with 7 bases that match TRBD1. J was trimmed by 7 bases and V by 7 bases; bases with no gene match: 4. CDR3 length: 12 residues.

The CDR3 coding sequence is TGTGCCAGCAGCGTAGGCGGGGCGGACTACGAGCAGTACTTC. Protein: CASSVGGADYEQYF. V is TRBV9 and J is TRBJ2-7; TRBD2 might be the D (6 bases). From germline, CDR1 is SGDLS and CDR2 YYNGEE. The CDR3 loop spans 14 amino acids. V lost 0 bases and J lost 3, with 10 bases in between.

The V call is TRBV28, the J call TRBJ2-3; 10 bases map to TRBD2. The germline gives CDR1 MDHEN, CDR2 SYDVKM. This CDR3 has 16 amino acids. J gave up 3 bases and V 5 bases, and 8 bases lay outside the gene matches. The CDR3 coding sequence is TGTGCCAGCAGTCCCGGAGTAGCGGGGGGTACAGATACGCAGTATTTT. Amino acid sequence: CASSPGVAGGTDTQYF.

For the CDR3, the DNA is TGTGCCAGCAGCCTCCGGGAAGCTTTCTTT. This gives the protein CASSLREAFF. This rearrangement joins TRBV7-9 to TRBJ1-1; unclear D gene. The CDR3 is made up of 10 amino acids. Germline CDR1 SEHNR, CDR2 FQNEAQ (reference sequence). The V gene lost 5 bases and the J gene lost 8 bases, with 6 bases spanning the gap.

J is TRBJ2-1 and V is TRBV28; D is undetermined. V lost 6 bases and J 2 bases, leaving 11 bases between the germline ends. In germline, CDR1 is MDHEN, CDR2 SYDVKM. The CDR3 is made up of 14 amino acids. In DNA form, the CDR3 reads TGTGCCAGCAGAAACATTGAAACCTACAATGAGCAGTTCTTC. It yields the protein CASRNIETYNEQFF.

This clone was recorded a few times. Other nucleotide sequences in the sample specify the same CDR3. The chain combines TRBV7-9 with TRBJ2-3; 14 bases map to TRBD2. Looked up from germline, CDR1 is SEHNR and CDR2 is FQNEAQ (reference sequence). After removal of 1 base from V and 2 bases from J, the junction contained 2 bases not matched to a gene. The CDR3 consists of 17 residues. The CDR3 region is CASSLGTSGGHTDTQYF. Written as DNA, the CDR3 is TGTGCCAGCAGCTTAGGGACTAGCGGGGGGCACACAGATACGCAGTATTTT.

This chain joins TRBV6-5 and TRBJ2-3; D call uncertain. This CDR3 region has 16 residues. Trimming pared 2 bases from V and 8 bases from J, leaving 20 bases between. Germline V lookup: CDR1 MNHEY, CDR2 SVGAGI. The CDR3 region has the DNA TGTGCCAGCAGTTACGACTTTCGGTCCTCTAGAACTACGCAGTATTTT. Protein: CASSYDFRSSRTTQYF.